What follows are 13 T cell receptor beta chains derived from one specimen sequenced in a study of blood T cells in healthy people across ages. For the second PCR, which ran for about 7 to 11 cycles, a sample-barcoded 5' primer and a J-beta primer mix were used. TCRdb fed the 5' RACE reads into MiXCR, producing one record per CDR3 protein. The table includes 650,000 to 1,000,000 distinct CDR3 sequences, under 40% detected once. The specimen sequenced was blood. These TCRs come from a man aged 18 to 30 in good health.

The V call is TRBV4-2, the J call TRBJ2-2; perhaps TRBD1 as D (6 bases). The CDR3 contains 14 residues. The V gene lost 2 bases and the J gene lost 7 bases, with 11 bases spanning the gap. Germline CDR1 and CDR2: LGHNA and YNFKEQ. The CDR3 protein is CASSQYRDIGELFF. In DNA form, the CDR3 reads TGTGCCAGCAGCCAATATCGGGACATCGGGGAGCTGTTTTTT.

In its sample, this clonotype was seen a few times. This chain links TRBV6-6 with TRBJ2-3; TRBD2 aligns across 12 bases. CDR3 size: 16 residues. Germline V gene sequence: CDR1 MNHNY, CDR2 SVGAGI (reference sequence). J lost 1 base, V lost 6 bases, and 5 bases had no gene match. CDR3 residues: CASSQLAGGRTDTQYF. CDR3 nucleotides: TGTGCCAGCAGCCAACTAGCGGGGGGCCGCACAGATACGCAGTATTTT.

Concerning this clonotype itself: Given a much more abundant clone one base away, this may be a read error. CDR3 protein: CASSQVEGYEQFF. The CDR3 region has the DNA TGCGCCAGCAGCCAAGTGGAAGGCTACGAGCAGTTCTTC. This chain connects TRBV4-1 to TRBJ2-1; no firm D call. Germline lookup yields CDR1 MGHRA and CDR2 YSYEKL. V gave up 1 base and J gave up 10 bases, with 11 bases separating them. CDR3 size: 13 residues.

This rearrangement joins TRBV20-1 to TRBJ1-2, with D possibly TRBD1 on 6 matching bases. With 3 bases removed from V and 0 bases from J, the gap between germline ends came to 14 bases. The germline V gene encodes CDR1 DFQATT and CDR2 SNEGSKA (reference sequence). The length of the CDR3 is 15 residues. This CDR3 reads CSASPWTDPNYGYTF. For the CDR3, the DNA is TGCAGTGCTAGCCCCTGGACAGATCCTAACTATGGCTACACCTTC.

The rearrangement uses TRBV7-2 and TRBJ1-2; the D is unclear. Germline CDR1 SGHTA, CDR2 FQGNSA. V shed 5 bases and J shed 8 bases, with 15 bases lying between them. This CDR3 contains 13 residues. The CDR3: CASSVDPLGGYTF. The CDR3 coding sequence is TGTGCCAGCAGCGTAGATCCCCTGGGAGGCTACACCTTC.

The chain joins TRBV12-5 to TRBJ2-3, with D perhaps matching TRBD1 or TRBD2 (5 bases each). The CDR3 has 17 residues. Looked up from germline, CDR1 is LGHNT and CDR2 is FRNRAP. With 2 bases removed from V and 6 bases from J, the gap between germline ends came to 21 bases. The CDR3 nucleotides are TGTGCTAGTGGTTTGCCCACGGGACCCGGGTTCGTGGATACGCAGTATTTT. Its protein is CASGLPTGPGFVDTQYF.

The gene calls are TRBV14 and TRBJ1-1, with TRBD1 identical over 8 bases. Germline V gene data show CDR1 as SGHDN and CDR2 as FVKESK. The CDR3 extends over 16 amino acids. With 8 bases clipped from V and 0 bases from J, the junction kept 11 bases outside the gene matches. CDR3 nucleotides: TGTGCCAGCGGCCCCTGGGACAGGCTTATGAACACTGAAGCTTTCTTT. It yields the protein CASGPWDRLMNTEAFF.

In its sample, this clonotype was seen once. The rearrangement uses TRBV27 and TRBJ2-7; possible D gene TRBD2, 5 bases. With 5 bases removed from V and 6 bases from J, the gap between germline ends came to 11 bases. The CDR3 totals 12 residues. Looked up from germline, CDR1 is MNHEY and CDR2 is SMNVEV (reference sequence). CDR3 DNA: TGTGCCAGCAGTACCGGGAAGGGCGAGCAGTACTTC. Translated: CASSTGKGEQYF.

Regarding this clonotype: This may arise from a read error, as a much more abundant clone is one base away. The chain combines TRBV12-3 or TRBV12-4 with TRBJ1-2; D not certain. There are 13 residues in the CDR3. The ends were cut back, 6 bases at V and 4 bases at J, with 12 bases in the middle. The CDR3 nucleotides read TGTGCCAGCAGGGGAACAGACGTCTATGGCTACACCTTC. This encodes CASRGTDVYGYTF.

The CDR3 protein is CAISESRAVSYEQYF. CDR3 sequence (DNA): TGTGCCATCAGTGAGTCGCGGGCGGTATCCTACGAGCAGTACTTC. V usage is TRBV10-3 and J usage is TRBJ2-7; D is possibly TRBD2 (5 bases). CDR1 and CDR2 (germline): ENHRY, SYGVKD. Deletions cut 0 bases from V and 1 base from J, with 10 bases between. The length of the CDR3 is 15 residues.

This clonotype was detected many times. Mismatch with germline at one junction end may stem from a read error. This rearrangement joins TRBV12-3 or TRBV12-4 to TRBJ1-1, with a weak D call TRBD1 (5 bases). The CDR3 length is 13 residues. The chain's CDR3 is CASSLGRGTEAFF. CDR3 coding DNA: TGTGCCAGCAGCTTAGGTAGGGGCACTGAAGCTTTCTTT.

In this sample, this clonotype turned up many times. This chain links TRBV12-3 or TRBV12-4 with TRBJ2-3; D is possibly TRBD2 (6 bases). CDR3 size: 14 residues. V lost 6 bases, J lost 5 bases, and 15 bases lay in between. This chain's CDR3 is CASSPWGVRDTQYF. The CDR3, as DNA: TGTGCCAGCAGCCCCTGGGGGGTGAGAGATACGCAGTATTTT.

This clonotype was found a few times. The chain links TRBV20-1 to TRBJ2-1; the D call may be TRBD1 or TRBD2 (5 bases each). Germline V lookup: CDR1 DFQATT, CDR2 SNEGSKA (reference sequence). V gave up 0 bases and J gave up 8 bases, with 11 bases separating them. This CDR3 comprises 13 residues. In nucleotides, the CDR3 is TGCAGTGCTAGAGATCCCCGGGGCGATGAGCAGTTCTTC. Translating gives CSARDPRGDEQFF.